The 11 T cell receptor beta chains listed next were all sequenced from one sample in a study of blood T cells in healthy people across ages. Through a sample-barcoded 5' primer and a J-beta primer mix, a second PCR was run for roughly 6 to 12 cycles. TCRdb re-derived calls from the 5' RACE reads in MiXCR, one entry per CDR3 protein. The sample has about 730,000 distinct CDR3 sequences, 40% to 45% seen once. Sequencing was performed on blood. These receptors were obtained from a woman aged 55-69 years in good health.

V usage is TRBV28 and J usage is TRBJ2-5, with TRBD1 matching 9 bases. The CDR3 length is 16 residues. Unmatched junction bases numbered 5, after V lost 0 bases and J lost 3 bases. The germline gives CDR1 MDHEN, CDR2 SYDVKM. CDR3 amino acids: CASSLWGGQGKETQYF. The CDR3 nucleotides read TGTGCCAGCAGTTTATGGGGGGGACAGGGTAAAGAGACCCAGTACTTC.

The CDR3, as DNA: TGTGCCAGCAGCCACCTCGGGTCGGACTCTAACTATGGCTACACCTTC. Its protein is CASSHLGSDSNYGYTF. The chain links TRBV7-6 to TRBJ1-2; D remains unclear. Germline V lookup: CDR1 SGHVS, CDR2 FNYEAQ. V was trimmed by 5 bases and J by 0 bases, leaving 16 bases between them. The CDR3 is 16 residues long.

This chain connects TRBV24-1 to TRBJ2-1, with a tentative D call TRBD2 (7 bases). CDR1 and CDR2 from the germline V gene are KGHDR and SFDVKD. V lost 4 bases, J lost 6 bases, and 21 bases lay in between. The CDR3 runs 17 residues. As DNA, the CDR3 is TGTGCCACCAGTGAGAGAGGGGGGGCAGGAAACTCCAATGAGCAGTTCTTC. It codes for CATSERGGAGNSNEQFF.

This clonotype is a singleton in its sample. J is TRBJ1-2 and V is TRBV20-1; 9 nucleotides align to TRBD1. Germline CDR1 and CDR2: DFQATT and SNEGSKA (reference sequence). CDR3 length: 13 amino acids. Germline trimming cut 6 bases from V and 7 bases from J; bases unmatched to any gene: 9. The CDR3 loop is CSAPRTGDCGYTF. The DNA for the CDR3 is TGCAGTGCCCCCCGGACAGGGGACTGTGGCTACACCTTC.

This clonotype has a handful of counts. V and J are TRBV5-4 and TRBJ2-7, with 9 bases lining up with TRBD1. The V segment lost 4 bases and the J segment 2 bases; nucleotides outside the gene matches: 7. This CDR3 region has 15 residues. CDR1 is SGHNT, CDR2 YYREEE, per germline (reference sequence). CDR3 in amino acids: CASSGDRAVTYEQYF. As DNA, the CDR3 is TGTGCCAGCAGCGGGGACAGGGCTGTAACCTACGAGCAGTACTTC.

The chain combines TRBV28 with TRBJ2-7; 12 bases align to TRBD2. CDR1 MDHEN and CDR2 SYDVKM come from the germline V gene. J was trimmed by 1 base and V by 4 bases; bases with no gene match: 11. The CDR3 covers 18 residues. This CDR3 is CASSSMGTSGFLSYEQYF. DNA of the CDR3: TGTGCCAGCAGTTCGATGGGGACTAGCGGGTTTTTGTCCTACGAGCAGTACTTC.

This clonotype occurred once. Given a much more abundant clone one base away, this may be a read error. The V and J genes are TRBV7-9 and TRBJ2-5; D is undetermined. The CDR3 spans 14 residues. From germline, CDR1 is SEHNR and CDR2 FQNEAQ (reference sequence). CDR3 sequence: CASSVAEIVETQYF. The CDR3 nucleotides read TGTGCCAGCAGCGTAGCTGAGATAGTGGAGACCCAGTACTTC.

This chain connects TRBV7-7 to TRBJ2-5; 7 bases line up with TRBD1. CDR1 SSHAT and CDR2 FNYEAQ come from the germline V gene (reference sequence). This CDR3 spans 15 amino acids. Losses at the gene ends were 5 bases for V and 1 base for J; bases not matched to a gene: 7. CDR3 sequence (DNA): TGTGCCAGCAGCACCCGGGACAGTATCCAAGAGACCCAGTACTTC. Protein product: CASSTRDSIQETQYF.

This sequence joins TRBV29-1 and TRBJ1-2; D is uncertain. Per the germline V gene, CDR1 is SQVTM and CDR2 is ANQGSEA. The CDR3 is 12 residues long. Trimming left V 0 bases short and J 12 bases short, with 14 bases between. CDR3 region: CSVEDPTDRHTF. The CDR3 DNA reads TGCAGCGTTGAAGATCCCACCGATCGGCACACCTTC.

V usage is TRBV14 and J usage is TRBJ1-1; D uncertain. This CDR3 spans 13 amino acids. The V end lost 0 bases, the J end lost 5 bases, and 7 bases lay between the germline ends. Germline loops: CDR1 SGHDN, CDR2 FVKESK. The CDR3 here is CASSQDVRTEAFF. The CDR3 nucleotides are TGTGCCAGCAGCCAAGATGTAAGAACTGAAGCTTTCTTT.

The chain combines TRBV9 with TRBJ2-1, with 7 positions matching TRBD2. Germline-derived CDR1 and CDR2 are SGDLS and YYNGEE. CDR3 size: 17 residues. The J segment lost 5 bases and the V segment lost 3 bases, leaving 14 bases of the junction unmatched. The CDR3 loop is CASSDPVGSGYNNEQFF. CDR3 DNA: TGTGCCAGCAGCGACCCCGTCGGTAGCGGGTATAACAATGAGCAGTTCTTC.